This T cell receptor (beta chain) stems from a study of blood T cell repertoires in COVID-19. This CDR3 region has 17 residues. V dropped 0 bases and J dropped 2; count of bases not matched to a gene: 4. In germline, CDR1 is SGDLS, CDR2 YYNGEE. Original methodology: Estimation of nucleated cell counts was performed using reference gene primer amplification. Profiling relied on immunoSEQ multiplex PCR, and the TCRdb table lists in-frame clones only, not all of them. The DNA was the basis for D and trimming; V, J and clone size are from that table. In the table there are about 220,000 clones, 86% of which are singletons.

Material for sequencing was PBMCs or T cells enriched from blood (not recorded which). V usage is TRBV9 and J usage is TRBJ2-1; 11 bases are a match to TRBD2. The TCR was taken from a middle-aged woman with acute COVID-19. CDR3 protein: CASSVGSGGATYNEQFF. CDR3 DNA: TGTGCCAGCAGCGTAGGTAGCGGGGGGGCTACCTACAATGAGCAGTTCTTC. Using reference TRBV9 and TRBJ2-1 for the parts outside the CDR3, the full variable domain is DSGVTQTPKHLITATGQRVTLRCSPRSGDLSVYWYQQSLDQGLQFLIQYYNGEERAKGNILERFSAQQFPDLHSELNLSSLELGDSALYFCASSVGSGGATYNEQFFGPGTRLTVL.